What follows are 9 T cell receptor beta chains derived from one specimen sequenced in a study of blood T cell repertoires in COVID-19. Clones were sequenced by immunoSEQ multiplex PCR, and TCRdb holds only the in-frame ones, with some missing. The profile shows approximately 240,000 clones, approximately 81% of them singletons. The sample was peripheral blood. The receptor source for this set is a woman aged 55-70 years who had recovered from COVID-19.

This clone was seen more than once but under ten times. V is TRBV7-2 and J is TRBJ2-1; maybe TRBD2 (6 bases). The V end was cut by 5 bases, the J end by 2 bases, with 13 bases between. Germline V gives CDR1 SGHTA, CDR2 FQGNSA. This CDR3 is 15 amino acids long. The CDR3 sequence: CASSREVGTYNEQFF. The CDR3 DNA is TGTGCCAGCAGCAGGGAGGTGGGGACCTACAATGAGCAGTTCTTC.

The V gene is TRBV19, the J gene TRBJ1-1; D not resolved. CDR1 and CDR2 from the germline V gene are LNHDA and SQIVND (reference sequence). Trimming removed 5 bases at V and 3 bases at J, with 10 bases between. This CDR3 has 13 residues. CDR3 in amino acids: CASSLEGDTEAFF. CDR3 bases: TGTGCCAGTAGTCTCGAGGGTGACACTGAAGCTTTCTTT.

The chain joins TRBV5-8 to TRBJ2-1; TRBD2 agrees at 7 bases. V dropped 5 bases and J dropped 0; count of bases not matched to a gene: 2. Germline loops: CDR1 SGHTS, CDR2 YDEGEE. This CDR3 contains 14 residues. The DNA for the CDR3 is TGTGCCAGCAGGCGGGGGAGCTCCTACAATGAGCAGTTCTTC. This gives the protein CASRRGSSYNEQFF.

This clone came up a few times. This chain joins TRBV7-6 and TRBJ1-2; perhaps TRBD1 as D (6 bases). Trimming pared 5 bases from V and 0 bases from J, leaving 22 bases between. Per the germline V gene, CDR1 is SGHVS and CDR2 is FNYEAQ. CDR3 length: 18 residues. The CDR3 coding sequence is TGTGCCAGCAGCCCACTCCCGGGACACGGGACAACTAACTATGGCTACACCTTC. Translated: CASSPLPGHGTTNYGYTF.

The chain is built from TRBV5-5 and TRBJ2-3; TRBD2 matches at 10 bases. V lost 4 bases and J lost 2; bases outside the gene matches: 7. This CDR3 is 16 amino acids long. Germline loops: CDR1 SGHKS, CDR2 YYEKEE (reference sequence). The CDR3, as DNA: TGTGCCAGCAGCCCCATAGCGGGGGGAGTCACAGATACGCAGTATTTT. This sequence encodes CASSPIAGGVTDTQYF. The full variable domain, with the rest looked up from reference TRBV5-5 and TRBJ2-3, is DAGVTQSPTHLIKTRGQQVTLRCSPISGHKSVSWYQQVLGQGPQFIFQYYEKEERGRGNFPDRFSARQFPNYSSELNVNALLLGDSALYLCASSPIAGGVTDTQYFGPGTRLTVL.

In this sample, this clone turned up a few times. This sequence joins TRBV10-3 and TRBJ1-1; maybe TRBD1 (6 bases). The CDR3 is 14 residues long. Trimming left V 3 bases short and J 0 bases short, with 8 bases between. Germline lookup yields CDR1 ENHRY and CDR2 SYGVKD. The CDR3 sequence: CAISETGMNTEAFF. The CDR3 DNA reads TGTGCCATCAGTGAAACAGGGATGAACACTGAAGCTTTCTTT.

The rearrangement joins TRBV7-9 to TRBJ2-7, with D possibly TRBD1 on 6 matching bases. Trimming cost V 1 base and J 0 bases, with 10 bases left between them. CDR1 SEHNR and CDR2 FQNEAQ come from the germline V gene (reference sequence). CDR3 length: 15 amino acids. This CDR3 is CASSLGGLSSYEQYF. CDR3 DNA: TGTGCCAGCAGCTTAGGGGGGCTGAGCTCCTACGAGCAGTACTTC.

The rearrangement joins TRBV7-8 to TRBJ2-1; TRBD2 matches at 9 bases. This CDR3 contains 15 residues. The V gene's germline CDR1 is SGHVS and CDR2 FQNEAQ. The V segment lost 5 bases and the J segment 5 bases; nucleotides outside the gene matches: 7. The CDR3 sequence is CASSTLAGLHNEQFF. The CDR3 DNA is TGTGCCAGCAGCACCCTAGCGGGGCTCCACAATGAGCAGTTCTTC.

Only a few counts were recorded for this clone. The chain is built from TRBV7-3 and TRBJ1-5; D is unresolved. The ends were cut back, 4 bases at V and 6 bases at J, with 10 bases in the middle. The V gene's germline CDR1 is SGHTA and CDR2 FQGTGA. This CDR3 is built from 13 residues. The CDR3, as DNA: TGTGCCAGCAGCTCTGGACGGGGTCAGCCCCAGCATTTT. Amino acids: CASSSGRGQPQHF.